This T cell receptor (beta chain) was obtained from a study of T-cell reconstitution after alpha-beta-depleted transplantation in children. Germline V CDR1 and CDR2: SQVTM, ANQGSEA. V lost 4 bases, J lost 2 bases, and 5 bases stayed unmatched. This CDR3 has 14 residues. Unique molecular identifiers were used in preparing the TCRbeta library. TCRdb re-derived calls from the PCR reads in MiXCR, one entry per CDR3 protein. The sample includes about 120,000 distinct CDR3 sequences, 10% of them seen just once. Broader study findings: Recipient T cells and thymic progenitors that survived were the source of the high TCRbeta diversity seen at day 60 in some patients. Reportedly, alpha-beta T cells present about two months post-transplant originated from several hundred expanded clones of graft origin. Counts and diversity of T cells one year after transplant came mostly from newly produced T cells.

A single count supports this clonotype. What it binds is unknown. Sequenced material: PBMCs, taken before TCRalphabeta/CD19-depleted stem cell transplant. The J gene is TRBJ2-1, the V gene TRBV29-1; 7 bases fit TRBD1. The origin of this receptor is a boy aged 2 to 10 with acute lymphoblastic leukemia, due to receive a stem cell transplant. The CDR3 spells CSVVWQGAYNEQFF. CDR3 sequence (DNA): TGCAGCGTTGTATGGCAGGGGGCCTACAATGAGCAGTTCTTC.